These 8 T cell receptor beta chains were all obtained from the same sample, sequenced in a study of T-cell memory formation after mild COVID-19. One entry per CDR3 protein, called by TCRdb with MiXCR from the 5' RACE reads. This sample has hundreds of thousands of distinct CDR3 sequences; about 20% occur once, and the top ten carry approximately 12%. The source material was PBMCs or a T cell subset sorted from them (not recorded which). These receptors all come from an adult woman who had mild COVID-19 (a few samples of this study predate the infection). Cell type and time point are not known.

This clonotype was counted between two and nine times. V is TRBV5-1 and J is TRBJ2-1; possibly TRBD2 for D (5 bases). The CDR3 length is 14 residues. The V end lost 4 bases, the J end lost 4 bases, and 12 bases lay between the germline ends. CDR1 is SGHRS and CDR2 is YFSETQ in the germline V gene. CDR3 residues: CASSVSTSYNEQFF. As DNA, the CDR3 is TGCGCCAGCAGCGTATCAACTAGTTACAATGAGCAGTTCTTC.

Note on this clonotype: A much larger clonotype is one base distant, so this may be a read error. The missing conserved phenylalanine or tryptophan at the end of this CDR3 makes a read error likely. J is TRBJ2-7 and V is TRBV5-1, with D perhaps assigned TRBD1 or TRBD2 (5 bases each). V dropped 1 base and J dropped 1 base, with 12 bases sitting between them. The CDR3 is made up of 15 amino acids. From germline, CDR1 is SGHRS and CDR2 YFSETQ. The CDR3 loop is CASSLPQGGSYEQYL. The CDR3 coding sequence is TGCGCCAGCAGCTTGCCGCAGGGCGGGTCCTACGAGCAGTACTTA.

The V call is TRBV9, the J call TRBJ2-1; 13 positions match TRBD2. Germline V CDR1 and CDR2: SGDLS, YYNGEE. The V and J ends lost 3 bases and 7 bases, in that order; junction bases with no gene match: 7. The CDR3 totals 16 residues. The CDR3 here is CASSAELAGGLNEQFF. The CDR3 DNA sequence: TGTGCCAGCAGCGCTGAACTAGCGGGGGGGCTAAATGAGCAGTTCTTC.

The chain couples TRBV29-1 to TRBJ2-7, with 7 bases aligning to TRBD2. The germline CDR1 and CDR2 sequences are SQVTM and ANQGSEA. This CDR3 contains 13 residues. The V segment lost 6 bases and the J segment 0 bases; nucleotides outside the gene matches: 5. CDR3 bases: TGCAGCGTCATGGGGGGGGACTCCTACGAGCAGTACTTC. Translating gives CSVMGGDSYEQYF.

Only a few counts were recorded for this clonotype. The chain employs TRBV5-1 and TRBJ2-6, with D tentatively TRBD1 or TRBD2 (8 bases each). The length of the CDR3 is 18 residues. The germline V gene has CDR1 SGHRS and CDR2 YFSETQ. V lost 5 bases and J lost 3, with 21 bases in between. CDR3 region: CASSPDRGLVGGANVLTF. CDR3 DNA: TGCGCCAGCAGTCCCGACAGGGGACTAGTTGGTGGGGCCAACGTCCTGACTTTC.

The genes are TRBV10-3 and TRBJ2-7; D may match TRBD1 or TRBD2 (6 bases each). The CDR3 covers 16 residues. Germline lookup yields CDR1 ENHRY and CDR2 SYGVKD. V lost 2 bases, J lost 2 bases, and 16 bases lay in between. CDR3 bases: TGTGCCATCAGTGAGCGGGCCCCGGGGGCGGCCTACGAGCAGTACTTC. It encodes CAISERAPGAAYEQYF.

This clonotype has more than one count but fewer than ten. The chain has TRBV27 and TRBJ1-6; D might be TRBD1 (5 bases). The CDR3 spans 14 residues. Trimming stripped 8 bases from V and 8 bases from J, with 16 bases between. In germline, CDR1 is MNHEY, CDR2 SMNVEV (reference sequence). The CDR3: CASGSGGVYSPLHF. DNA for the CDR3: TGTGCCAGCGGCTCGGGGGGAGTTTATTCACCCCTCCACTTT.

This clonotype was counted a few times. J is TRBJ1-5 and V is TRBV11-2; weak D call: TRBD1 (5 bases). Germline assignment: CDR1 SGHAT and CDR2 FQNNGV. V was pared by 1 base and J by 2 bases, with 12 bases between. The CDR3 spans 16 residues. The CDR3 spells CASSLGPGGGNQPQHF. In DNA, the CDR3 is TGTGCCAGCAGCTTAGGACCGGGGGGGGGCAATCAGCCCCAGCATTTT.